The sequence of this T cell receptor beta chain was determined in a study of regulatory T cells in long-lasting Graves disease. To make TCR beta libraries, researchers used iRepertoire HTBI primers and Arm-PCR of CDR3 regions. TCRdb reprocessed the multiplex PCR reads via MiXCR and lists one record per CDR3 protein. This table has around 360,000 distinct CDR3 sequences, 16% appearing once. This clonotype has a handful of counts. Time point defined: newly diagnosed GD, antithyroid drugs for less than 3 months. The authors made the TCR library using RNA they extracted from PBMCs. Germline V lookup: CDR1 MGHRA, CDR2 YSYEKL. Trimming removed 1 base from V and 4 bases from J, with 17 bases in between. This CDR3 is 17 amino acids long. The same sample was also used in a study of T cells in Graves' hyperthyroidism and ophthalmopathy. That study adds: Clonotypes that were expanded in thyroid above 0.001 mostly appeared in blood too.

The rearrangement uses TRBV4-1 and TRBJ1-3; D might be TRBD1 (5 bases). Sample: peripheral blood mononuclear cells (PBMCs), taken at new diagnosis, from a patient treated with antithyroid drugs. The receptor was derived from a woman younger than 35 with Graves disease. The CDR3 nucleotides are TGCGCCAGCAGCCAAGCATCGGGGCGGGGCACGGGAAACACCATATATTTT. Protein sequence: CASSQASGRGTGNTIYF.